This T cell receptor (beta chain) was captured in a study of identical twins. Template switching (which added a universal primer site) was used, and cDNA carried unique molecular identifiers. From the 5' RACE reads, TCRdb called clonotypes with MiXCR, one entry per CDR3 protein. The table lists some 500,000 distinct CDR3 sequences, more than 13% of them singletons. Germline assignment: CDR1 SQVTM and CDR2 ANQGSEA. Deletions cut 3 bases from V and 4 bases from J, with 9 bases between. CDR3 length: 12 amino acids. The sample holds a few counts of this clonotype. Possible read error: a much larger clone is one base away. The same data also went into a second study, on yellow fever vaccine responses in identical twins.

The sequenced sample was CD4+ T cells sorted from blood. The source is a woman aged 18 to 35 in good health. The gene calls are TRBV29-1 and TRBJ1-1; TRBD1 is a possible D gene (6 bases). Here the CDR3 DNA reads TGCAGCGTTGACAGGGGAAGCACTGAAGCTTTCTTT. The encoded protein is CSVDRGSTEAFF.